The following is a T cell receptor beta chain sequence with its context. The data stem from a study of shared clonotypes between healthy human individuals. Study information: Ranging from 18 to 49 in age, donors were two women and three men.

Unsorted PBMC DNA was run through sequencing on ten immunoSEQ deep assay plates. In the original processing: With immunoSEQ giving junction-only sequences and no quality scores, filtering differed. TCRdb's table, derived via immunoSEQ multiplex PCR, lists solely in-frame clones and lacks some. The DNA gave D and trimming, while V, J and clone size come from that table. The sample gives 450,000 to 500,000 clones, about 84% of which show up once; roughly 13% is in the top ten. Trimming left V 5 bases short and J 3 bases short, with 9 bases between. This CDR3 region has 13 residues. Germline V gives CDR1 SGHTA, CDR2 FQGTGA. Donors were healthy HIV-negative adults without recently reported acute infections or vaccinations.

This sequence originates from a woman aged 40 to 49 in good health. Some clones in this sample may be carry-over from other donors' samples. The V and J genes are TRBV7-3 and TRBJ2-3, with unresolved D. The sample comprised PBMCs. The CDR3 loop reads CASSTQATDTQYF. The CDR3 region has the DNA TGTGCCAGCAGCACCCAGGCTACAGATACGCAGTATTTT.